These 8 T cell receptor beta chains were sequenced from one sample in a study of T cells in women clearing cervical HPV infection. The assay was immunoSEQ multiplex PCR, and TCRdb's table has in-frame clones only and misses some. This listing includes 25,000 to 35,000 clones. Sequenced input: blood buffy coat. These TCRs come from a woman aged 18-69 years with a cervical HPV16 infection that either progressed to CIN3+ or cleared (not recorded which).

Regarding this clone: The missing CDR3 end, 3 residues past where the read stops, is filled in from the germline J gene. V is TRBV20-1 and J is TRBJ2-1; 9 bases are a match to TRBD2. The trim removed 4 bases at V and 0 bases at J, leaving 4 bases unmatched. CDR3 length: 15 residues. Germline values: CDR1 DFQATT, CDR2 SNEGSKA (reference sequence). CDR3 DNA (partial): TGCAGTGCTAACCGCGGGAGGGCCTCCTACAATGAG. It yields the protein CSANRGRASYNE. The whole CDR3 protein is CSANRGRASYNEQFF.

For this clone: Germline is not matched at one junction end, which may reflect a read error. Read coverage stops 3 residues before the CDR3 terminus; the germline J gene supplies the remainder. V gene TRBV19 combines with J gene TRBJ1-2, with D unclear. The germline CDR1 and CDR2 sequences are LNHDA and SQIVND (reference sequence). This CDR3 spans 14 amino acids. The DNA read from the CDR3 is TGTGCAAGTAGGGAGACTAGCGGGTCCTACGAC. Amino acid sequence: CASRETSGSYD. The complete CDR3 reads CASRETSGSYDYTF. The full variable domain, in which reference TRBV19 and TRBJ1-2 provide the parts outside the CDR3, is DGGITQSPKYLFRKEGQNVTLSCEQNLNHDAMYWYRQDPGQGLRLIYYSQIVNDFQKGDIAEGYSVSREKKESFPLTVTSAQKNPTAFYLCASRETSGSYDYTFGSGTRLTVV.

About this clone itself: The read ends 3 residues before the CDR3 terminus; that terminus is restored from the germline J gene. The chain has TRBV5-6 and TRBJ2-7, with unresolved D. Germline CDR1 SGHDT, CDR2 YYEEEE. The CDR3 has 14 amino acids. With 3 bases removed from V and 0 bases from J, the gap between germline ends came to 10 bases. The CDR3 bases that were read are TGTGCCAGCAGCTACCCACGTAGCTCCTACGAG. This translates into CASSYPRSSYE. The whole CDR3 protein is CASSYPRSSYEQYF.

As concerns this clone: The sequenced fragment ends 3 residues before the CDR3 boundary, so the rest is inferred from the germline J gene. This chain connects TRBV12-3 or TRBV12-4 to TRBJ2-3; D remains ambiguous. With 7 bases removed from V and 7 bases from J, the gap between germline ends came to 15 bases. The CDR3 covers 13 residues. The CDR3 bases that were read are TGTGCCAGCACCCTCCCCGGTAGATATACG. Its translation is CASTLPGRYT. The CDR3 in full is CASTLPGRYTQYF.

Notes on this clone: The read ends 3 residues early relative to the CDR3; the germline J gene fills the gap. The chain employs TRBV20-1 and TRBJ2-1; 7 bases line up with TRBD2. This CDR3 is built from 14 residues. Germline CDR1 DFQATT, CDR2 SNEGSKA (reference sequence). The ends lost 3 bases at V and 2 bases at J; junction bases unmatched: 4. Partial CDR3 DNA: TGCAGTGCTAGTCCAGCGGGACCCTACAATGAG. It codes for CSASPAGPYNE. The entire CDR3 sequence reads CSASPAGPYNEQFF.

CDR3 region: CASSPTRDRGFEQYF. The covered CDR3 bases are TGTGCCAGCAGCCCCACCCGGGACAGGGGTTTCGAG. V is TRBV11-3 and J is TRBJ2-7; 10 bases are shared with TRBD1. The read terminates 3 residues ahead of where the CDR3 ends, so the germline J gene completes it. CDR3 length: 15 amino acids. Losses at the gene ends were 5 bases for V and 6 bases for J; bases not matched to a gene: 10. From germline, CDR1 is SGHNT and CDR2 YENEEA. The variable domain in full, with the rest retrieved from reference TRBV11-3 and TRBJ2-7, is EAGVVQSPRYKIIEKKQPVAFWCNPISGHNTLYWYLQNLGQGPELLIRYENEEAVDDSQLPKDRFSAERLKGVDSTLKIQPAELGDSAVYLCASSPTRDRGFEQYFGPGTRLTVT.

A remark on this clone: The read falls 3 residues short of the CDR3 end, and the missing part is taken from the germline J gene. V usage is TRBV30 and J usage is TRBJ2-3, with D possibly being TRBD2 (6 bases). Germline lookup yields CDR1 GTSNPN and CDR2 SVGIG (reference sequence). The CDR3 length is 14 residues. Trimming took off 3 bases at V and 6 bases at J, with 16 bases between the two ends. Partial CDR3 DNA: TGTGCCTGGAGAAAACCGGGGGATACCGATACG. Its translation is CAWRKPGDTDT. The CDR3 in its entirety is CAWRKPGDTDTQYF.

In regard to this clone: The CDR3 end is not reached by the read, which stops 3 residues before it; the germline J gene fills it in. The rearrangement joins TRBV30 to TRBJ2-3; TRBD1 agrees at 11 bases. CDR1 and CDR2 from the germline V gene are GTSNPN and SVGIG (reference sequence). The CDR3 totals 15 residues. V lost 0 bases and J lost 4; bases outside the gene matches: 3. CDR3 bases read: TGTGCCTGGAGTGTAAAGGGACAGGGGGCAGATACG. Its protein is CAWSVKGQGADT. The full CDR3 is CAWSVKGQGADTQYF.